The next 3 T cell receptor beta chains were all read from a single sample in a study of blood T cells in healthy people across ages. The use of a sample-barcoded 5' primer and a J-beta primer mix characterized a second PCR of roughly 6 to 11 cycles. TCRdb re-analysed the 5' RACE reads in MiXCR, keeping a single row per CDR3 protein. The sample contains some 1.4 million distinct CDR3 sequences, 42% of which appear only once. The sequenced sample was blood. Receptor source: a woman younger than 35 in good health.

The V gene is TRBV11-2, the J gene TRBJ2-1; D gene uncertain. Germline lookup yields CDR1 SGHAT and CDR2 FQNNGV. The CDR3 contains 21 residues. V was shortened by 0 bases and J by 0 bases, with 24 bases between the two germline ends. CDR3 coding DNA: TGTGCCAGCAGCTTAGATCATCCGTCTAGTGGGTACCCGGGCTCCTACAATGAGCAGTTCTTC. The encoded protein is CASSLDHPSSGYPGSYNEQFF. Full variable domain (outside the CDR3, taken from reference TRBV11-2 and TRBJ2-1): EAGVAQSPRYKIIEKRQSVAFWCNPISGHATLYWYQQILGQGPKLLIQFQNNGVVDDSQLPKDRFSAERLKGVDSTLKIQPAKLEDSAVYLCASSLDHPSSGYPGSYNEQFFGPGTRLTVL.

The rearrangement joins TRBV5-4 to TRBJ2-7, with TRBD2 as a possible D gene (6 bases). Germline V gene lookup returns CDR1 SGHNT and CDR2 YYREEE (reference sequence). V shed 4 bases and J shed 3 bases, with 20 bases lying between them. The CDR3 extends over 16 amino acids. The chain's CDR3 is CASSPEGTGVFYEQYF. CDR3 in DNA: TGTGCCAGCAGCCCCGAGGGGACTGGGGTATTCTACGAGCAGTACTTC.

The chain carries TRBV5-6 and TRBJ2-3; the D call may be TRBD1 or TRBD2 (6 bases each). The germline V gene has CDR1 SGHDT and CDR2 YYEEEE. V was shortened by 3 bases and J by 4 bases, with 12 bases between the two germline ends. This CDR3 spans 14 amino acids. This CDR3 is CASSSKRGADTQYF. DNA of the CDR3: TGTGCCAGCAGCTCAAAAAGGGGGGCAGATACGCAGTATTTT. The entire variable domain, with the rest obtained from reference TRBV5-6 and TRBJ2-3, is as follows: DAGVTQSPTHLIKTRGQQVTLRCSPKSGHDTVSWYQQALGQGPQFIFQYYEEEERQRGNFPDRFSGHQFPNYSSELNVNALLLGDSALYLCASSSKRGADTQYFGPGTRLTVL.